The 23 T cell receptor beta chains below come from one sample, sequenced in a study of CD8 T cells in Susac syndrome. Random hexamers were used to reverse transcribe about 0.45 to 1 ug of RNA. TCRdb reprocessed the immunoSEQ multiplex PCR reads with MiXCR, giving one entry per CDR3 protein. The sample lists roughly 200,000 distinct CDR3 sequences; 80% to 95% were seen once. Sequenced material: CD4+ T cells from PBMCs. The receptors here all came from a human donor in good health.

The chain uses TRBV12-3 or TRBV12-4 and TRBJ2-2, with a tentative D call TRBD2 (5 bases). There are 17 residues in the CDR3. The V and J ends lost 0 bases and 8 bases respectively, with 19 bases between them. This chain's CDR3 is CASSLAPSSTRTGELFF. Here the CDR3 DNA reads TGTGCCAGCAGTTTAGCGCCCTCATCTACGAGGACTGGGGAGCTGTTTTTT.

The chain uses TRBV3-1 and TRBJ2-5; 10 bases are a match to TRBD2. The CDR3 runs to 16 residues. CDR1 and CDR2 (germline): LGHDT, YNNKEL (reference sequence). J gave up 3 bases and V 4 bases, and 8 bases lay outside the gene matches. The CDR3: CASSPSLAGEEETQYF. The CDR3 DNA is TGTGCCAGCAGCCCTAGCCTAGCGGGGGAGGAAGAGACCCAGTACTTC.

This clonotype appeared a single time. The chain uses TRBV10-3 and TRBJ1-6; unclear D gene. CDR3 length: 14 amino acids. Germline V gene data show CDR1 as ENHRY and CDR2 as SYGVKD. Trimming removed 4 bases at V and 8 bases at J, with 12 bases between. Written as DNA, the CDR3 is TGTGCCATCAGTGTTGACGGCCCGGATTCACCCCTCCACTTT. Amino acids: CAISVDGPDSPLHF.

This clonotype was seen a single time. This chain uses TRBV20-1 with TRBJ1-5, with TRBD1 matching 8 bases. Germline assignment: CDR1 DFQATT and CDR2 SNEGSKA (reference sequence). CDR3 length: 13 residues. Unmatched junction bases numbered 6, after V lost 6 bases and J lost 5 bases. The CDR3 DNA reads TGCAGTGCCCTTACAGGGGGGGATCAGCCCCAGCATTTT. This codes for CSALTGGDQPQHF.

Written as DNA, the CDR3 is TGTGCCAGCCGGGACCGTCGTACAGATACGCAGTATTTT. This sequence encodes CASRDRRTDTQYF. V and J are TRBV12-3 or TRBV12-4 and TRBJ2-3, with D tentatively TRBD1 or TRBD2 (5 bases each). Trimming pared 8 bases from V and 3 bases from J, leaving 12 bases between. CDR3 size: 13 residues.

The chain recombines TRBV28 with TRBJ1-1, with D perhaps TRBD1 (6 bases). The V and J ends lost 7 bases and 5 bases respectively, with 17 bases between them. Germline CDR1 and CDR2: MDHEN and SYDVKM. CDR3 size: 14 residues. The CDR3 spells CASTPLGGGTEAFF. CDR3 coding DNA: TGTGCCAGCACTCCTTTAGGAGGGGGGACTGAAGCTTTCTTT.

This chain connects TRBV5-1 to TRBJ2-7; D may be TRBD1 (5 bases). The V and J ends lost 1 base and 4 bases respectively, with 9 bases between them. This CDR3 is 13 amino acids long. In germline, CDR1 is SGHRS, CDR2 YFSETQ. The CDR3 protein is CASSLLGDYEQYF. The CDR3 nucleotides read TGCGCCAGCAGCTTGTTAGGGGATTACGAGCAGTACTTC.

J is TRBJ2-2 and V is TRBV9, with 9 bases matching TRBD1. V was pared by 0 bases and J by 5 bases, with 5 bases of the junction left unmatched. Germline V CDR1 and CDR2: SGDLS, YYNGEE. The length of the CDR3 is 16 residues. In DNA, the CDR3 is TGTGCCAGCAGCGTAGCTCCAGGGACAGGGACCGGGGAGCTGTTTTTT. This gives the protein CASSVAPGTGTGELFF.

This chain joins TRBV6-5 and TRBJ1-2; no clear D. Trimming shortened V by 4 bases and J by 4 bases, and 10 bases separated the two germline ends. The CDR3 is 13 amino acids. Looked up from germline, CDR1 is MNHEY and CDR2 is SVGAGI. CDR3 protein: CASSLKAGYGYTF. Written as DNA, the CDR3 is TGTGCCAGCAGTTTGAAGGCGGGCTATGGCTACACCTTC.

This clonotype showed up just once. The rearrangement uses TRBV23-1 and TRBJ2-2, with a weak D call TRBD2 (5 bases). TRBV23-1 is treated as an ORF (open reading frame) with a function not yet certain. The CDR3 covers 15 residues. Trimming stripped 7 bases from V and 4 bases from J, with 16 bases between. The CDR3 region is CASILQTTATGELFF. The CDR3 DNA sequence: TGCGCCAGCATACTCCAGACTACGGCCACCGGGGAGCTGTTTTTT.

The chain employs TRBV6-6 and TRBJ1-1; no firm D call. This CDR3 is 14 amino acids long. V gave up 7 bases and J gave up 0 bases, with 12 bases separating them. Germline CDR1 reads MNHNY; CDR2 reads SVGAGI (reference sequence). The CDR3 DNA follows: TGTGCCAGCACCCCCGGGGTACTGAACACTGAAGCTTTCTTT. Its protein is CASTPGVLNTEAFF.

This chain connects TRBV6-5 to TRBJ1-6; D is unclear. Germline-derived CDR1 and CDR2 are MNHEY and SVGAGI. Trimming pared 7 bases from V and 5 bases from J, leaving 12 bases between. The CDR3 loop spans 14 amino acids. The CDR3 region is CASKPGTHNSPLHF. CDR3 coding DNA: TGTGCCAGCAAGCCCGGCACCCATAATTCACCCCTCCACTTT.

The chain links TRBV7-8 to TRBJ1-6; tentative D call: TRBD1 (5 bases). CDR1 is SGHVS and CDR2 is FQNEAQ in the germline V gene. V was trimmed by 1 base and J by 10 bases, leaving 14 bases between them. The CDR3 extends over 15 amino acids. For the CDR3, the DNA is TGTGCCAGCAGCTTAGTGGGGCAGGGTGAGTCACCCCTCCACTTT. This translates into CASSLVGQGESPLHF.

This chain connects TRBV3-1 to TRBJ2-7, with D perhaps matching TRBD2 (5 bases). Germline V lookup: CDR1 LGHDT, CDR2 YNNKEL (reference sequence). The CDR3 contains 11 residues. The CDR3 sequence: CASRVGNTGDV. The DNA for the CDR3 is TGTGCCAGCAGGGTGGGGAACACCGGGGACGTC.

This chain uses TRBV7-2 with TRBJ1-2; the match to TRBD1 covers 9 bases. The germline V gene has CDR1 SGHTA and CDR2 FQGNSA. The CDR3 covers 16 residues. The J segment lost 7 bases and the V segment lost 5 bases, leaving 14 bases of the junction unmatched. This CDR3 reads CASSMTADRGNPGYTF. In DNA, the CDR3 is TGTGCCAGCAGCATGACGGCGGACAGGGGAAATCCTGGCTACACCTTC.

The CDR3 DNA reads TGTGCCAGCATTTCCCAGGGGACGGCGGTTGGAGGCTACACCTTC. Translating it yields CASISQGTAVGGYTF. The genes are TRBV6-1 and TRBJ1-2, with a possible D match to TRBD1 (6 bases). Trimming shortened V by 7 bases and J by 8 bases, and 23 bases separated the two germline ends. The germline gives CDR1 MNHNS, CDR2 SASEGT. The CDR3 runs to 15 residues.

The rearrangement joins TRBV12-3 or TRBV12-4 to TRBJ1-2; D perhaps matches TRBD1 (5 bases). This CDR3 contains 13 residues. V lost 5 bases and J 7 bases, leaving 14 bases between the germline ends. The CDR3 loop reads CASSLSLGLGYTF. The CDR3 coding sequence is TGTGCCAGCAGTCTATCCCTGGGGCTTGGCTACACCTTC.

This chain connects TRBV29-1 to TRBJ2-7; TRBD1 matches at 8 bases. Germline V gene sequence: CDR1 SQVTM, CDR2 ANQGSEA. Trimming at V came to 7 bases and at J to 3 bases, leaving 2 bases not matched to a gene. There are 11 residues in the CDR3. Here the CDR3 DNA reads TGCAGCGGACAGGGGAACTACGAGCAGTACTTC. Translation gives CSGQGNYEQYF.

The chain joins TRBV12-3 or TRBV12-4 to TRBJ2-3; D gene uncertain. This CDR3 comprises 14 residues. The V end lost 4 bases, the J end lost 2 bases, and 10 bases lay between the germline ends. The CDR3 nucleotides read TGTGCCAGCAGTTCCGCCGACTTCACAGATACGCAGTATTTT. Translated: CASSSADFTDTQYF.

This clonotype has only one observation. This rearrangement joins TRBV7-9 to TRBJ2-4; 8 positions agree with TRBD1. The V gene's germline CDR1 is SEHNR and CDR2 FQNEAQ (reference sequence). V trimming: 4 bases; J trimming: 2 bases; junction bases outside the gene matches: 16. The CDR3 length is 19 residues. DNA of the CDR3: TGTGCCAGCAGCTGGGGGACAGGCACGGCCGGTTGGCCCAAAAACATTCAGTACTTC. It translates to CASSWGTGTAGWPKNIQYF.

This chain connects TRBV5-1 to TRBJ2-7; TRBD1 matches 9 bases. Looked up from germline, CDR1 is SGHRS and CDR2 is YFSETQ. The V and J ends lost 4 bases and 2 bases, in that order; junction bases with no gene match: 7. The CDR3 loop spans 15 amino acids. The CDR3 bases are TGCGCCAGCAGCCTCCGGACAGGGGACCCCTACGAGCAGTACTTC. This encodes CASSLRTGDPYEQYF. Variable domain in full (rest from reference TRBV5-1 and TRBJ2-7): KAGVTQTPRYLIKTRGQQVTLSCSPISGHRSVSWYQQTPGQGLQFLFEYFSETQRNKGNFPGRFSGRQFSNSRSEMNVSTLELGDSALYLCASSLRTGDPYEQYFGPGTRLTVT.

The DNA of the CDR3 is TGTGCCAGCAGAGAGATGACTAGCGGGGGAACGCAGTATTTT. Translation: CASREMTSGGTQYF. The chain links TRBV2 to TRBJ2-3; TRBD2 agrees at 12 bases. The germline gives CDR1 SNHLY, CDR2 FYNNEI. This CDR3 has 14 amino acids. V shed 6 bases, J shed 9 bases, and the junction held 7 bases outside the gene matches.

The J gene is TRBJ2-2, the V gene TRBV7-2, with TRBD2 identical over 7 bases. Germline V gives CDR1 SGHTA, CDR2 FQGNSA. With V trimmed by 8 bases and J by 2 bases, 8 bases remained unmatched. CDR3 length: 15 residues. The CDR3 DNA is TGTGCCAGCCAGAGAAGACTAGCCAACACCGGGGAGCTGTTTTTT. Translated: CASQRRLANTGELFF.